Listed here is a single TCR beta chain. Antigen specificity is unknown. V was pared by 2 bases and J by 0 bases, with 8 bases between. The CDR3 sequence is 15 residues long. Germline V gene sequence: CDR1 SGHTA, CDR2 FQGNSA. This sample was included in a study of molecular identifiers for immune sequencing clone quantification. The wider study: In replicates, the authors split RNA from roughly 18,000 or 92,000 naive CD8 cells five ways and sequenced four.

It was with previously described methods and listed TCR primers that bulk TCR libraries were made. Each CDR3 protein is one row after TCRdb ran MiXCR on the PCR reads. The table records approximately 500,000 distinct CDR3 sequences, 25% of them present only once. Findings of the study overall: Clones of above 20 RNA copies carried over 99% of effector molecules; in naive cells they carried under 1%.

The receptor comes from a human donor in good health. Some libraries in this study had Jurkat cell RNA spiked in. The sequenced sample consisted of naive CD8+ T cells from blood, with Jurkat cell RNA spiked in. Subset of the sample: FACS-sorted CD8+CD4-CCR7+CD45RA+ naive T cells. The chain carries TRBV7-2 and TRBJ1-5, with D possibly TRBD1 on 5 matching bases. CDR3 region: CASSLYRTSNQPQHF. Here the CDR3 DNA reads TGTGCCAGCAGCTTATACAGGACTAGCAATCAGCCCCAGCATTTT.